The source of this T cell receptor beta chain is a study of shared clonotypes between healthy human individuals. General study points: Researchers sampled blood only, noting tissue repertoires likely differ.

Regarding this clone: Its antigen is unidentified. Additional DNA sequences in this sample encode the identical CDR3.

From germline, CDR1 is SGDLS and CDR2 YYNGEE. The length of the CDR3 is 13 residues. The V end lost 2 bases, the J end lost 1 base, and 3 bases lay between the germline ends. Sorted-subset replicate PCRs used roughly 180 ng DNA, tens of thousands of T cell genomes. The repertoire was sequenced with immunoSEQ multiplex PCR; TCRdb's copy has only in-frame clones and lacks some. This table has a few million clones, approximately 90% appearing once. The TCR was taken from a young man in good health. This rearrangement joins TRBV9 to TRBJ2-2; D not resolved. The sequenced material came from naive CD4+ T cells sorted from blood. Subset of the sample: CD45RA+ positively selected. The CDR3 sequence: CASSVRNTGELFF. The CDR3 region has the DNA TGTGCCAGCAGCGTTCGGAACACCGGGGAGCTGTTTTTT.